This record concerns one TCR beta chain sequence. Antigen unknown. Trimming took 4 bases from V and 4 from J, leaving 23 bases between them. The CDR3 is 17 amino acids. CDR1 is SGDLS, CDR2 YYNGEE, per germline. Naivety among CD8 cells was defined by CD45RO negativity and positive CCR7 selection, thereby excluding terminally differentiated effector memory CD45RA+ cells. Template for every sorted-subset replicate PCR totaled approximately 0.2 ug DNA, 25,000 to 35,000 T cell genomes. TCRdb keeps only in-frame clones here, not all; method: immunoSEQ multiplex PCR. The sample contains approximately 1.9 million clones, just under 95% of which appear only once. This record comes from a study of shared clonotypes between healthy human individuals. Study overall: Three CD4 naive, three CD4 memory, two CD8 naive and one CD8 memory plate were used per donor. Overall study findings and caveats: With a few donors compared, roughly 5% of naive CD4 clonotypes were shared. Read depth was anticipated to influence clonotype sharing among donors.

This receptor was taken from a man younger than 35 in good health. Some clones in this sample may be carry-over from other donors' samples. V and J are TRBV9 and TRBJ1-2; weak D call: TRBD1 (5 bases). Sequencing input: naive CD8+ T cells from PBMCs. The CDR3 DNA reads as TGTGCCAGCAGCTCTCGGGGGTCAACTCGGACGACCTATGGCTACACCTTC. Its protein is CASSSRGSTRTTYGYTF. The full variable domain, in which reference TRBV9 and TRBJ1-2 provide the parts outside the CDR3, is DSGVTQTPKHLITATGQRVTLRCSPRSGDLSVYWYQQSLDQGLQFLIQYYNGEERAKGNILERFSAQQFPDLHSELNLSSLELGDSALYFCASSSRGSTRTTYGYTFGSGTRLTVV.